One and the same sample provided the 15 T cell receptor beta chains below, sequenced in a study of cytomegalovirus exposure and HLA in healthy donors. PCR employed 60 Vbeta and 13 Jbeta primers. The assay was immunoSEQ multiplex PCR, and TCRdb's table has in-frame clones only and misses some. This table holds fewer than 150,000 clones, 60% to 85% found once. The sample was PBMCs. The source of these receptors is a woman in her thirties or forties in good health and CMV-seropositive.

The chain is built from TRBV6-4 and TRBJ2-5; 11 nucleotides line up with TRBD2. The CDR3 contains 16 residues. Trimming cost V 7 bases and J 5 bases; bases outside gene matches: 12. Per the germline V gene, CDR1 is MRHNA and CDR2 is SNTAGT. The CDR3 reads CASTAGTSGGGETQYF. The CDR3 region has the DNA TGTGCCAGCACCGCCGGGACTAGCGGTGGAGGGGAGACCCAGTACTTC.

This chain's CDR3 is CASSQERPRNTGELFF. DNA of the CDR3: TGCGCCAGCAGCCAAGAGCGGCCGCGGAACACCGGGGAGCTGTTTTTT. V gene TRBV4-1 combines with J gene TRBJ2-2; D is ambiguous. Germline V gene lookup returns CDR1 MGHRA and CDR2 YSYEKL. The germline V and J ends were trimmed by 0 bases and 1 base, with 9 bases remaining between them. This CDR3 has 16 residues.

This clone was seen only once. The rearrangement joins TRBV18 to TRBJ1-5; D is possibly TRBD1 (6 bases). Germline values: CDR1 KGHSH, CDR2 LQKENI. CDR3 length: 14 amino acids. Trimming took off 2 bases at V and 6 bases at J, with 11 bases between the two ends. Here the CDR3 DNA reads TGTGCCAGCTCACCAGACAGGTACGGTCAGCCCCAGCATTTT. Translation: CASSPDRYGQPQHF. Combining the CDR3 with reference TRBV18 and TRBJ1-5 gives the whole variable domain NAGVMQNPRHLVRRRGQEARLRCSPMKGHSHVYWYRQLPEEGLKFMVYLQKENIIDESGMPKERFSAEFPKEGPSILRIQQVVRGDSAAYFCASSPDRYGQPQHFGDGTRLSIL.

This sequence joins TRBV2 and TRBJ1-6; a weak D match, TRBD1 (5 bases). The germline gives CDR1 SNHLY, CDR2 FYNNEI. The CDR3 sequence is 14 residues long. V lost 10 bases, J lost 7 bases, and 17 bases lay in between. In DNA form, the CDR3 reads TGTGCCACCCTTTTGGGGGAGGGAAATTCACCCCTCCACTTT. Amino acids: CATLLGEGNSPLHF.

The V gene is TRBV27, the J gene TRBJ1-1; weak D call: TRBD1 (6 bases). CDR1 and CDR2 from the germline V gene are MNHEY and SMNVEV (reference sequence). V shed 2 bases and J shed 1 base, with 11 bases lying between them. This CDR3 is built from 15 residues. CDR3 DNA sequence: TGTGCCAGCAGTTTAACGCGACAGGCGAACACTGAAGCTTTCTTT. Translated: CASSLTRQANTEAFF.

The chain recombines TRBV5-4 with TRBJ2-5; no firm D call. V was cut by 0 bases and J by 3 bases, with 12 bases left in between. The germline CDR1 and CDR2 sequences are SGHNT and YYREEE (reference sequence). The CDR3 length is 15 residues. The CDR3 spells CASSLGLTLKETQYF. For the CDR3, the DNA is TGTGCCAGCAGCTTGGGACTTACCTTAAAAGAGACCCAGTACTTC.

The rearrangement joins TRBV10-1 to TRBJ2-1; D uncertain. Germline V CDR1 and CDR2: WNHNN, SYGVQD (reference sequence). Trimming stripped 3 bases from V and 0 bases from J, with 3 bases between. The CDR3 is made up of 13 amino acids. CDR3 region: CASSDSSYNEQFF. For the CDR3, the DNA is TGCGCCAGCAGTGACTCCTCCTACAATGAGCAGTTCTTC.

The rearrangement joins TRBV5-1 to TRBJ2-1; TRBD2 matches at 8 bases. Germline assignment: CDR1 SGHRS and CDR2 YFSETQ. CDR3 length equals 13 residues. V gave up 9 bases and J gave up 8 bases; unmatched junction bases: 10. The CDR3 protein is CATRPGLDYEQFF. The CDR3 DNA follows: TGCGCCACCCGGCCGGGACTAGACTATGAGCAGTTCTTC.

V usage is TRBV2 and J usage is TRBJ1-2; no reliable D call. Germline CDR1 reads SNHLY; CDR2 reads FYNNEI. The CDR3 sequence is 16 residues long. V was cut by 0 bases and J by 8 bases, with 19 bases left in between. Here the CDR3 reads CASSEAQRRHRRGYTF. The CDR3 DNA is TGTGCCAGCAGTGAAGCGCAAAGAAGACACCGACGGGGCTACACCTTC.

V gene TRBV9 combines with J gene TRBJ1-1, with D hard to call. V was clipped by 0 bases and J by 0 bases, with 6 bases between them. Per the germline V gene, CDR1 is SGDLS and CDR2 is YYNGEE. The CDR3 is 14 amino acids. The DNA of the CDR3 is TGTGCCAGCAGCGTAGGGCCGATGAACACTGAAGCTTTCTTT. Its protein product is CASSVGPMNTEAFF.

The chain links TRBV18 to TRBJ2-2; 11 bases are a match to TRBD1. The CDR3 extends over 14 amino acids. CDR1 and CDR2 from the germline V gene are KGHSH and LQKENI. V lost 4 bases, J lost 5 bases, and 0 bases stayed unmatched. CDR3 region: CASSRDRGTGELFF. The CDR3 nucleotides are TGTGCCAGCTCACGGGACAGGGGGACCGGGGAGCTGTTTTTT. Filled out from reference TRBV18 and TRBJ2-2, the complete variable domain reads NAGVMQNPRHLVRRRGQEARLRCSPMKGHSHVYWYRQLPEEGLKFMVYLQKENIIDESGMPKERFSAEFPKEGPSILRIQQVVRGDSAAYFCASSRDRGTGELFFGEGSRLTVL.

The chain combines TRBV4-1 with TRBJ2-7, with 9 bases lining up with TRBD1. CDR3 length equals 17 residues. The V segment lost 3 bases and the J segment 1 base; nucleotides outside the gene matches: 10. Germline V CDR1 and CDR2: MGHRA, YSYEKL. For the CDR3, the DNA is TGCGCCAGCAGCCAGGACCCGGGACAGGGATTTTCCTACGAGCAGTACTTC. This codes for CASSQDPGQGFSYEQYF.

This chain joins TRBV11-2 and TRBJ1-2, with 7 nucleotides matching TRBD1. This CDR3 has 13 amino acids. Germline V gives CDR1 SGHAT, CDR2 FQNNGV. V was clipped by 5 bases and J by 5 bases; unmatched bases: 5. The CDR3 sequence: CASSRDSLYGYTF. The DNA for the CDR3 is TGTGCCAGCAGCCGGGACAGCCTATATGGCTACACCTTC.

The chain combines TRBV5-8 with TRBJ1-4; the D gene is possibly TRBD1 (6 bases). The CDR3 runs 14 residues. V lost 7 bases to trimming and J lost 8 bases, with 18 bases between them. Germline values: CDR1 SGHTS, CDR2 YDEGEE. CDR3 DNA sequence: TGTGCCAGCGGGACATGGTCCCAGAGGGAAAAACTGTTTTTT. This translates into CASGTWSQREKLFF.

This chain connects TRBV19 to TRBJ2-7; 9 nucleotides agree with TRBD1. The V gene end was trimmed by 5 bases and the J gene end by 4 bases; junction bases not matched to a gene: 6. The CDR3 is 14 residues long. Germline CDR1 is LNHDA and CDR2 is SQIVND (reference sequence). The CDR3 loop is CASSVGTGIYEQYF. In nucleotides, the CDR3 is TGTGCCAGTAGTGTCGGGACAGGGATATACGAGCAGTACTTC.